This T cell receptor beta chain was documented in a study of T-cell memory formation after mild COVID-19. Notes on the study in general: CM and EM subsets held most contracting CD4+ clones; EMRA held CD8+ ones. Memory cells collected pre-infection included some clones that later responded, suggesting cross-reactive memory joined.

From the 5' RACE reads, TCRdb called clonotypes with MiXCR, one entry per CDR3 protein. This sample has approximately 570,000 distinct CDR3 sequences, with about a sixth found just once. Deletions cut 5 bases from V and 4 bases from J, with 9 bases between. CDR1 SNHLY and CDR2 FYNNEI come from the germline V gene. The CDR3 spans 13 residues. With respect to this clonotype: The antigen remains undetermined.

The rearrangement uses TRBV2 and TRBJ2-1; D is unresolved. Sequences were obtained from PBMCs or a T cell subset sorted from them (not recorded which). This TCR came from an adult woman who had mild COVID-19 (a few samples of this study predate the infection). Cell type and time point are not known. The CDR3 spells CASSRSQYNEQFF. CDR3 bases: TGTGCCAGCAGTAGAAGTCAGTACAATGAGCAGTTCTTC.